This entry lists 6 T cell receptor beta chains sequenced from one sample in a study of blood T cell repertoires in COVID-19. TCRdb's copy holds only in-frame clones and misses some; the assay was immunoSEQ multiplex PCR. The table lists fewer than 450,000 clones, around 86% of them singletons. What was sequenced was peripheral blood. All receptors come from a woman in her fifties or sixties with COVID-19, enrolled during active disease.

The genes are TRBV27 and TRBJ1-4, with no clear D. The CDR3 runs to 15 residues. Germline CDR1 is MNHEY and CDR2 is SMNVEV (reference sequence). V lost 3 bases and J 5 bases, leaving 13 bases between the germline ends. CDR3 amino acids: CASSFLAAENEKLFF. The CDR3 coding sequence is TGTGCCAGCAGTTTCTTGGCCGCGGAGAATGAAAAACTGTTTTTT.

The chain couples TRBV18 to TRBJ1-1, with 8 bases fitting TRBD1. The germline V gene encodes CDR1 KGHSH and CDR2 LQKENI. The CDR3 loop spans 15 amino acids. Trimming removed 3 bases from V and 6 bases from J; junction bases left unmatched: 9. The CDR3 loop is CASSPAPGQGAEAFF. CDR3 DNA: TGTGCCAGCTCACCCGCCCCCGGACAGGGCGCTGAAGCTTTCTTT.

This rearrangement joins TRBV5-8 to TRBJ1-5; D remains unclear. The CDR3 has 15 amino acids. The V end was cut by 4 bases, the J end by 0 bases, with 11 bases between. The germline V gene has CDR1 SGHTS and CDR2 YDEGEE. CDR3 nucleotides: TGTGCCAGCAGCAAGGCGGGGTATAGCAATCAGCCCCAGCATTTT. Translation: CASSKAGYSNQPQHF.

This clone was observed a single time. The V and J genes are TRBV20-1 and TRBJ1-1; D possibly corresponds to TRBD1 (6 bases). Germline V CDR1 and CDR2: DFQATT, SNEGSKA (reference sequence). There are 14 residues in the CDR3. V lost 3 bases, J lost 0 bases, and 11 bases lay in between. CDR3 amino acids: CSASGGPVNTEAFF. The CDR3 nucleotides are TGCAGTGCTAGTGGGGGGCCGGTGAACACTGAAGCTTTCTTT.

Note on this clone: At one end, the junction sequence differs from germline, possibly due to a read error. The CDR3 protein is CASREDISGANVLTF. CDR3 nucleotide sequence: TGTGCCAGCAGGGAAGACATCTCTGGGGCCAACGTCCTGACTTTC. The chain has TRBV6-1 and TRBJ2-6; the D is unclear. The CDR3 extends over 15 amino acids. The germline V gene encodes CDR1 MNHNS and CDR2 SASEGT.

The chain has TRBV18 and TRBJ2-1, with 16 bases aligning to TRBD2. The CDR3 runs 18 residues. Germline CDR1 is KGHSH and CDR2 is LQKENI. Trimming removed 0 bases from V and 6 bases from J; junction bases left unmatched: 5. The CDR3 reads CASSPPGLAGGDLNEQFF. The CDR3 bases are TGTGCCAGCTCACCACCGGGACTAGCGGGAGGGGACCTCAATGAGCAGTTCTTC.